The sample holds one count of the clone carrying this T cell receptor (beta chain). The antigen is not known. After extraction with the RNeasy kit, about 0.45 to 1 ug of the RNA was reverse transcribed using random hexamers. MiXCR, applied by TCRdb to the immunoSEQ multiplex PCR reads, yields one record per CDR3 protein. The sample holds about 130,000 distinct CDR3 sequences, just under 95% seen once. Germline CDR1 LGHNA, CDR2 YSLEER. The CDR3 is 14 amino acids. V was shortened by 3 bases and J by 4 bases, with 12 bases between the two germline ends. The data derive from a study of CD8 T cells in Susac syndrome. Study-level points and caveats: Around 15 Susac-specific public clones were found in total CD8+ repertoires and about 5 in CD8+ TEMRA repertoires.

TEMRA cells were FACS-enriched and CD8+ and CD4+ T cells negatively isolated. The sample taken for sequencing was CD8+ T cells from PBMCs. This receptor was obtained from a human donor with Susac syndrome. The rearrangement links TRBV4-3 to TRBJ1-1, with D perhaps TRBD1 (5 bases). The CDR3 loop reads CASSQELTGTEAFF. DNA for the CDR3: TGCGCCAGCAGCCAGGAACTCACAGGCACTGAAGCTTTCTTT.